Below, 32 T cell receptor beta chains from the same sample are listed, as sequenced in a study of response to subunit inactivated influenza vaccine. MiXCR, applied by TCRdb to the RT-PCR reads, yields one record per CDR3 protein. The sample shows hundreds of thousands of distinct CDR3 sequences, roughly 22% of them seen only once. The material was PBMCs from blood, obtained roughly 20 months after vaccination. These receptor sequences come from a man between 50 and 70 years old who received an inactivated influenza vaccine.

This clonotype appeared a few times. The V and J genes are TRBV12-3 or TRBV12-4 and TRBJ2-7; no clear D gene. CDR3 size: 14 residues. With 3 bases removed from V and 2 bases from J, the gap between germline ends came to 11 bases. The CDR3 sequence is CASSLSEQAYEQYF. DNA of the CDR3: TGTGCCAGCAGTTTGTCCGAACAAGCCTACGAGCAGTACTTC.

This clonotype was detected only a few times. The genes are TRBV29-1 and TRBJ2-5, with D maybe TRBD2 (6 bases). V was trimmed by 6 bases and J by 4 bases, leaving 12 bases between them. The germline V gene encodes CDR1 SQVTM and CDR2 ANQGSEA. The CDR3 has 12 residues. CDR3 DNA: TGCAGCGTCGAGGGACTTCCAGAGACCCAGTACTTC. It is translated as CSVEGLPETQYF.

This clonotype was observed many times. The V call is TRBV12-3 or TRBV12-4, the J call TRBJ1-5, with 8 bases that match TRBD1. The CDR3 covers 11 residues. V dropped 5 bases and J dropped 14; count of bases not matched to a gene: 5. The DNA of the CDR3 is TGTGCCAGCAGTGGGACAGGCTCGGAGCATTTT. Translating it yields CASSGTGSEHF.

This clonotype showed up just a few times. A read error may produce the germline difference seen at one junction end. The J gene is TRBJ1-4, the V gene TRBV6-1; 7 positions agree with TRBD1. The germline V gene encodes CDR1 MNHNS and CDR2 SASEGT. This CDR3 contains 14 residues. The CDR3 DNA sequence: TGTGCCAGCAGCGAAGGGGGCGGAGGAGAAAAACTGTTTTTT. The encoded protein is CASSEGGGGEKLFF.

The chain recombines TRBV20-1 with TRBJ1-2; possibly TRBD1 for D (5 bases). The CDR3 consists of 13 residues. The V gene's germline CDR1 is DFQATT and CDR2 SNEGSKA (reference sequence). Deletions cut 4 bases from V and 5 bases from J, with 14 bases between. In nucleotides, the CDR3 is TGCAGTGCTATAAAGGGGAGTGGGTATGGCTACACCTTC. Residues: CSAIKGSGYGYTF.

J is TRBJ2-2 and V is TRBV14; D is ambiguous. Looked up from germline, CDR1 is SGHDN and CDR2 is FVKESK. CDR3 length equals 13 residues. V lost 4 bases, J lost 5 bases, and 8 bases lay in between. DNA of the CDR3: TGTGCCAGCAGCCCGAGAGGAACCGGGGAGCTGTTTTTT. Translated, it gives CASSPRGTGELFF.

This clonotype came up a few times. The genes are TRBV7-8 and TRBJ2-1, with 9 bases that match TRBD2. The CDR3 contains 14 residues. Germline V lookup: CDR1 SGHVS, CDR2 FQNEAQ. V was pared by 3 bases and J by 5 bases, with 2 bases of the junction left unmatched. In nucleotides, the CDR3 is TGTGCCAGCAGCTTCGGACTAGCGCACAATGAGCAGTTCTTC. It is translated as CASSFGLAHNEQFF.

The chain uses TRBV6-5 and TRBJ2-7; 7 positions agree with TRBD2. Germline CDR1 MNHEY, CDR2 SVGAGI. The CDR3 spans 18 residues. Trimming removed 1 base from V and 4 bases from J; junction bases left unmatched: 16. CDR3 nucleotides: TGTGCCAGCAGTTACTGGTTACCCGAAGCGGGATCGAGTTACGAGCAGTACTTC. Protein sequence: CASSYWLPEAGSSYEQYF.

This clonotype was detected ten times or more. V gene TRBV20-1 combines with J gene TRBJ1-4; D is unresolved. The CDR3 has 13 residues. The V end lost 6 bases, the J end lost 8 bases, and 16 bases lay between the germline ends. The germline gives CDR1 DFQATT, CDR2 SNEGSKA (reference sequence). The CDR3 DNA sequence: TGCAGTGCCGAAAATAGGGAGGAAGAAAAACTGTTTTTT. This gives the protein CSAENREEEKLFF.

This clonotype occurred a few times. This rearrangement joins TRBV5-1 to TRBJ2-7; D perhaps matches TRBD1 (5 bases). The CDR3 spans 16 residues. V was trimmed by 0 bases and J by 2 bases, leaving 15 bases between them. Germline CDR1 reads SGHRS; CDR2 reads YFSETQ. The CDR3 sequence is CASSLEGSLGAYEQYF. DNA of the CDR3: TGCGCCAGCAGCTTGGAGGGGTCCCTAGGGGCCTACGAGCAGTACTTC.

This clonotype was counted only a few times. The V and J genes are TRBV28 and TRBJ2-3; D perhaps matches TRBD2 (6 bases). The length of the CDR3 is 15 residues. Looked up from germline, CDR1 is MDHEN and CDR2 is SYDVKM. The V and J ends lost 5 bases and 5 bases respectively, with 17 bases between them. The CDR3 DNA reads TGTGCCAGCAGTCCACCTGGAGGGCCCCGAGATACGCAGTATTTT. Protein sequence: CASSPPGGPRDTQYF.

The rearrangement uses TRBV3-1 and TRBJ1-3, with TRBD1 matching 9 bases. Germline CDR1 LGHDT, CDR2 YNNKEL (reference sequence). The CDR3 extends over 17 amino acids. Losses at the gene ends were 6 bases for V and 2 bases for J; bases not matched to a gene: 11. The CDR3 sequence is CASRAMRRDRAGNTIYF. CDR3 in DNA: TGTGCCAGCAGAGCCATGAGACGGGACAGGGCTGGAAACACCATATATTTT. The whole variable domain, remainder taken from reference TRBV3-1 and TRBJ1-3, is DTAVSQTPKYLVTQMGNDKSIKCEQNLGHDTMYWYKQDSKKFLKIMFSYNNKELIINETVPNRFSPKSPDKAHLNLHINSLELGDSAVYFCASRAMRRDRAGNTIYFGEGSWLTVV.

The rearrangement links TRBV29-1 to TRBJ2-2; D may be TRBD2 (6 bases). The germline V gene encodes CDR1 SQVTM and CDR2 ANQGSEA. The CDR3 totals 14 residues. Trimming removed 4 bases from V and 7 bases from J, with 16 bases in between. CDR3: CSVGWSHSGGELFF. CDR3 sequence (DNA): TGCAGCGTTGGTTGGAGTCATAGCGGCGGGGAGCTGTTTTTT.

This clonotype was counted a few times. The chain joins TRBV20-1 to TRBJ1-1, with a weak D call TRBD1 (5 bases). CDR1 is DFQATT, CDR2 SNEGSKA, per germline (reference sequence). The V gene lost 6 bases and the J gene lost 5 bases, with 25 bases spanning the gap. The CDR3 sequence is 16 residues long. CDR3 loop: CSARWIPPGSRTEAFF. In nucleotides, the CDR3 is TGCAGTGCACGATGGATCCCCCCAGGGAGTCGAACTGAAGCTTTCTTT.

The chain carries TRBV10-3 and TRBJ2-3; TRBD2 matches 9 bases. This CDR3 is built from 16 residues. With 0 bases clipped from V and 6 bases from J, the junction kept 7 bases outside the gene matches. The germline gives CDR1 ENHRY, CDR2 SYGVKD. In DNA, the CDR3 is TGTGCCATCAGTGAGTCGGGCGGGAGGGCCACCGATACGCAGTATTTT. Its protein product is CAISESGGRATDTQYF.

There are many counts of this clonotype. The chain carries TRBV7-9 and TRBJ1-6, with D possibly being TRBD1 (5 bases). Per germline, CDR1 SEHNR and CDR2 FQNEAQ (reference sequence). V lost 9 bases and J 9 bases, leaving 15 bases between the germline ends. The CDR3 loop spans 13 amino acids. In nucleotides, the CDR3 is TGTGCCAGTTCGGACACGGGGGGTTCACCCCTCCACTTT. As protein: CASSDTGGSPLHF.

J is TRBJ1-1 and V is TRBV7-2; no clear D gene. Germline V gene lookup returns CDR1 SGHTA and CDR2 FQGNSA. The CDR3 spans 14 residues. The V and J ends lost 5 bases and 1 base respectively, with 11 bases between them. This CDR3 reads CASSRIPWNTEAFF. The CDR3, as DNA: TGTGCCAGCAGCCGGATCCCGTGGAACACTGAAGCTTTCTTT.

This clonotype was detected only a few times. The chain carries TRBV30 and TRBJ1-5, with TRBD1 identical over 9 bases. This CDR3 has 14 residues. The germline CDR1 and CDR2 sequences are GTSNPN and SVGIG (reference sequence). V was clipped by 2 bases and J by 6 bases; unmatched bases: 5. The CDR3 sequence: CAWSLTGGGQPQHF. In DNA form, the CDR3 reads TGTGCCTGGAGTTTAACAGGGGGCGGTCAGCCCCAGCATTTT.

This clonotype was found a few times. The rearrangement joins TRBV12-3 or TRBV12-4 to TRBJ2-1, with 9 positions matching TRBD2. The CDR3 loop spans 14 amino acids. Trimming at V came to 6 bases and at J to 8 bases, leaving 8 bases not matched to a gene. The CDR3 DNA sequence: TGTGCCAGCAGGAACCCGGGACTAGCCTATGAGCAGTTCTTC. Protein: CASRNPGLAYEQFF.

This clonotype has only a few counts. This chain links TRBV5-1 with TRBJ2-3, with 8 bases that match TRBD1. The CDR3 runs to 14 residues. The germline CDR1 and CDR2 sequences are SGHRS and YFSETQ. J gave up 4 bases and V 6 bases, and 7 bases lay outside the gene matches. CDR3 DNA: TGCGCCAGCATCAAGGACAGGGACGCAGATACGCAGTATTTT. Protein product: CASIKDRDADTQYF.

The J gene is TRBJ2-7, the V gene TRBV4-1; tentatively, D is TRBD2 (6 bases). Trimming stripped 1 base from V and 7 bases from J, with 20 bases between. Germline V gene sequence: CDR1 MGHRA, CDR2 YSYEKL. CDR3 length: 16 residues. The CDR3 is CASSQGGGLGKLEQYF. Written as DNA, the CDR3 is TGCGCCAGCAGCCAAGGGGGAGGATTAGGGAAACTAGAGCAGTACTTC.

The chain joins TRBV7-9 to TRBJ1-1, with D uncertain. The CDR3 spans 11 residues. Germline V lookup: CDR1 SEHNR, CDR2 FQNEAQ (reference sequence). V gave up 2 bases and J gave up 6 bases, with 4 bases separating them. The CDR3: CASSLFPEAFF. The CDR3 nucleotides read TGTGCCAGCAGCTTATTCCCTGAAGCTTTCTTT.

CDR3 in amino acids: CASWGGYNEQFF. CDR3 sequence (DNA): TGTGCCAGCTGGGGAGGGTACAATGAGCAGTTCTTC. The V and J genes are TRBV27 and TRBJ2-1; 7 nucleotides line up with TRBD2. V gave up 8 bases and J gave up 4 bases; unmatched junction bases: 2. The germline V gene has CDR1 MNHEY and CDR2 SMNVEV (reference sequence). The CDR3 is 12 amino acids.

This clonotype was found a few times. CDR3 region: CATSEPGGNQPQHF. The DNA for the CDR3 is TGTGCCACCAGTGAGCCAGGGGGTAATCAGCCCCAGCATTTT. The chain is built from TRBV24-1 and TRBJ1-5, with 7 bases that match TRBD1. V shed 4 bases, J shed 4 bases, and the junction held 3 bases outside the gene matches. Germline V gene data show CDR1 as KGHDR and CDR2 as SFDVKD. CDR3 length: 14 residues.

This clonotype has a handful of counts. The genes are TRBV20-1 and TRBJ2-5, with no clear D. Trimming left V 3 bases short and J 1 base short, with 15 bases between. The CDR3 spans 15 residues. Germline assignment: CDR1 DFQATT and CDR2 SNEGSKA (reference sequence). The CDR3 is CSARIPLGGQETQYF. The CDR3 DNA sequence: TGCAGTGCTAGGATCCCTTTGGGCGGCCAAGAGACCCAGTACTTC.

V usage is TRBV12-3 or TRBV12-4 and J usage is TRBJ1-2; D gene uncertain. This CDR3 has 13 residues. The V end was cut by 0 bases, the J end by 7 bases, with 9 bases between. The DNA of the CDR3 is TGTGCCAGCAGTTTAGCAGGGTTGGGTGGCTACACCTTC. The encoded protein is CASSLAGLGGYTF.

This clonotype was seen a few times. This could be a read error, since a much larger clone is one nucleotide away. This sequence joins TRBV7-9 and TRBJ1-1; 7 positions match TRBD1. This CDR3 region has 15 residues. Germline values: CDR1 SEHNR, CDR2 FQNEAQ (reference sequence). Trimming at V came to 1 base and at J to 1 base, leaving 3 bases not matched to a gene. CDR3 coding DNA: TGTGCCAGCAGCTTAGTGCAGGGGGGGAACACTGAAGCTTTCTTT. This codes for CASSLVQGGNTEAFF.

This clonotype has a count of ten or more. CDR3 nucleotides: TGCGCCAGCAGCCAAGAGCTGGGGAATTCACCCCTCCACTTT. Translating it yields CASSQELGNSPLHF. The chain employs TRBV4-1 and TRBJ1-6, with no clear D. The CDR3 is 14 residues long. Trimming removed 0 bases at V and 7 bases at J, with 7 bases between. Germline-derived CDR1 and CDR2 are MGHRA and YSYEKL.

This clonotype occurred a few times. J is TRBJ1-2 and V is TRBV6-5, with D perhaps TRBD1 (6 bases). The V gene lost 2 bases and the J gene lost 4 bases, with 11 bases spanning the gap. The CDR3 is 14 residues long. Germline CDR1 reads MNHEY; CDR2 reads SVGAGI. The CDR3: CASSYDRFFYGYTF. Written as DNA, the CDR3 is TGTGCCAGCAGTTACGACAGGTTTTTCTATGGCTACACCTTC.

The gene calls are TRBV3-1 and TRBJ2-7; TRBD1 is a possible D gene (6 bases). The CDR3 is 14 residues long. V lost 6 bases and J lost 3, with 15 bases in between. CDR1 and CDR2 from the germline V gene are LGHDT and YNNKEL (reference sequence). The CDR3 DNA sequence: TGTGCCAGCAGTGGACTTGAGACAGGCTACGAGCAGTACTTC. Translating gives CASSGLETGYEQYF.

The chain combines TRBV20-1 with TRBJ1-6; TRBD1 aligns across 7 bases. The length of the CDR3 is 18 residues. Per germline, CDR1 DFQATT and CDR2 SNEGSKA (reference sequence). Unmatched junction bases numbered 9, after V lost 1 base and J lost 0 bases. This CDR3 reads CSARAGQVGISYNSPLHF. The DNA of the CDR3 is TGCAGTGCTAGAGCCGGACAGGTCGGGATCTCCTATAATTCACCCCTCCACTTT.

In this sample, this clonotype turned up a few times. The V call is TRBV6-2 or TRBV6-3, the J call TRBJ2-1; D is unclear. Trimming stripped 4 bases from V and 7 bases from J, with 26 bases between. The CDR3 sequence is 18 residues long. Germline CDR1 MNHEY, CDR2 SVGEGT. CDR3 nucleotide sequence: TGTGCCAGCAGTTCCATACTCTGGGCTGAAGAAACCAAAAATGAGCAGTTCTTC. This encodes CASSSILWAEETKNEQFF.